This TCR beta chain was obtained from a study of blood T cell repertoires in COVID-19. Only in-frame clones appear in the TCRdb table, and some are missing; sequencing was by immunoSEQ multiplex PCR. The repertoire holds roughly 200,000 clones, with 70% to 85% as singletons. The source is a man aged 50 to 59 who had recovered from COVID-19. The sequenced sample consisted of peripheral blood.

CDR3 in DNA: TGTGCCAGCAGCTTAGGAGCTAGCGGGATTATCTATGAGCAGTTCTTC. Translating gives CASSLGASGIIYEQFF. The genes are TRBV7-6 and TRBJ2-1; 9 nucleotides match TRBD2. V shed 1 base and J 8 bases; nucleotides not matched to a gene: 9. The CDR3 is 16 residues long. Germline CDR1 SGHVS, CDR2 FNYEAQ.